The 29 T cell receptor beta chains given below trace back to one sample, sequenced in a study of shared clonotypes between healthy human individuals. Sequencing used immunoSEQ multiplex PCR; TCRdb keeps in-frame clones, though not all of them. The sample lists over 95,000 clones; about 63% were seen once. Sequenced material: memory CD8+ T cells sorted from blood. As to subset: CD45RO+ cells pooled with CCR7-negative TemRA cells. The receptors here all came from a woman between 25 and 40 years old in good health.

The V gene is TRBV27, the J gene TRBJ2-7; D might be TRBD1 or TRBD2, each matching 5 bases. The CDR3 sequence is 12 residues long. V lost 10 bases and J lost 2, with 12 bases in between. The germline gives CDR1 MNHEY, CDR2 SMNVEV (reference sequence). CDR3 coding DNA: TGTGCCACCAGGGACCAGGCCTACGAGCAGTACTTC. Protein: CATRDQAYEQYF.

This rearrangement joins TRBV5-1 to TRBJ2-7; TRBD1 is a possible D gene (5 bases). The germline gives CDR1 SGHRS, CDR2 YFSETQ. Trimming left V 3 bases short and J 5 bases short, with 15 bases between. The CDR3 consists of 14 residues. This CDR3 reads CASSSQGNYNEQYF. Written as DNA, the CDR3 is TGCGCCAGCAGCTCCCAGGGAAATTATAACGAGCAGTACTTC.

The chain links TRBV4-1 to TRBJ1-1; D is possibly TRBD1 (6 bases). The CDR3 contains 17 residues. In germline, CDR1 is MGHRA, CDR2 YSYEKL. Trimming left V 3 bases short and J 0 bases short, with 17 bases between. The CDR3 region has the DNA TGCGCCAGCAGCCAGAACCCGCCCGGGACAATGAACACTGAAGCTTTCTTT. Amino acids: CASSQNPPGTMNTEAFF.

V and J are TRBV15 and TRBJ1-2; D gene unclear. The germline V and J ends were trimmed by 0 bases and 5 bases, with 4 bases remaining between them. Germline CDR1 is LNHNV and CDR2 is YYDKDF (reference sequence). This CDR3 comprises 12 residues. This chain's CDR3 is CATSRDLYGYTF. The CDR3 region has the DNA TGTGCCACCAGCAGAGATCTGTATGGCTACACCTTC.

The gene calls are TRBV7-8 and TRBJ1-6; no firm D call. The CDR3 has 17 residues. Germline CDR1 SGHVS, CDR2 FQNEAQ. V was trimmed by 2 bases and J by 1 base, leaving 12 bases between them. The CDR3 DNA reads TGTGCCAGCAGCTTAACGGTTGTGATATCCTATAATTCACCCCTCCACTTT. Translated, it gives CASSLTVVISYNSPLHF.

The chain couples TRBV2 to TRBJ1-3, with D hard to call. Germline V gene data show CDR1 as SNHLY and CDR2 as FYNNEI. V dropped 1 base and J dropped 9 bases, with 16 bases sitting between them. The CDR3 consists of 15 residues. The CDR3 loop is CASSEGTPSESTIYF. In DNA, the CDR3 is TGTGCCAGCAGTGAAGGCACCCCCTCTGAGAGCACCATATATTTT.

A remark on this clone: This specimen includes other DNA sequences encoding the same CDR3. V and J are TRBV9 and TRBJ2-7, with 7 bases lining up with TRBD1. The V and J ends lost 4 bases and 2 bases, in that order; junction bases with no gene match: 6. The CDR3 loop spans 14 amino acids. Germline CDR1 is SGDLS and CDR2 is YYNGEE. The CDR3 protein is CASSTRDRAYEQYF. The CDR3 DNA is TGTGCCAGCAGCACTCGGGACAGAGCCTACGAGCAGTACTTC.

This chain uses TRBV15 with TRBJ2-6; 9 nucleotides agree with TRBD1. CDR1 and CDR2 (germline): LNHNV, YYDKDF (reference sequence). V dropped 7 bases and J dropped 2; count of bases not matched to a gene: 3. The length of the CDR3 is 15 residues. The CDR3 is CATTQGATGANVLTF. The CDR3 nucleotides are TGTGCCACCACACAGGGGGCTACTGGGGCCAACGTCCTGACTTTC.

The gene calls are TRBV21-1 and TRBJ2-5; TRBD2, the table's D call, was not compared with the DNA. The end of the DNA fits TRBJ2-7 better, so the J call may be wrong. TRBV21-1 is labeled a pseudogene. CDR3 length: 9 amino acids. CDR3 region: CAAHYEQYF. The CDR3, as DNA: TGTGCCGCCCACTACGAGCAGTACTTC.

The rearrangement joins TRBV19 to TRBJ1-1; D perhaps matches TRBD1 (6 bases). V lost 2 bases and J lost 7, with 14 bases in between. The CDR3 sequence is 14 residues long. Germline V gives CDR1 LNHDA, CDR2 SQIVND (reference sequence). DNA for the CDR3: TGTGCCAGTAGTATATTCCCAGGGGTAATTGAAGCTTTCTTT. Residues: CASSIFPGVIEAFF.

V and J are TRBV9 and TRBJ2-1; D possibly corresponds to TRBD1 (6 bases). The CDR3 contains 13 residues. V was trimmed by 2 bases and J by 5 bases, leaving 8 bases between them. Per the germline V gene, CDR1 is SGDLS and CDR2 is YYNGEE. CDR3 sequence (DNA): TGTGCCAGCAGCGTGGACAGCCACAATGAGCAGTTCTTC. Protein sequence: CASSVDSHNEQFF.

The chain combines TRBV7-9 with TRBJ2-1, with D perhaps matching TRBD2 (5 bases). CDR3 size: 14 residues. Germline CDR1 and CDR2: SEHNR and FQNEAQ (reference sequence). Trimming cost V 3 bases and J 7 bases, with 13 bases left between them. Here the CDR3 reads CASSFSGMANEQFF. DNA of the CDR3: TGTGCCAGCAGCTTCTCCGGGATGGCGAATGAGCAGTTCTTC.

This clone has at least ten counts. This chain uses TRBV25-1 with TRBJ2-5; D might be TRBD2 (5 bases). V lost 1 base and J lost 2, with 20 bases in between. Germline CDR1 reads MGHDK; CDR2 reads SYGVNS. CDR3 length: 18 amino acids. CDR3 sequence reads: CASSESLGGTELQETQYF. Here the CDR3 DNA reads TGTGCCAGCAGTGAATCGTTAGGAGGTACTGAACTACAAGAGACCCAGTACTTC.

This clone was detected only a few times. V is TRBV4-2 and J is TRBJ2-6; no firm D call. Germline CDR1 LGHNA, CDR2 YNFKEQ. Deletions cut 0 bases from V and 1 base from J, with 7 bases between. The CDR3 is made up of 16 amino acids. The CDR3: CASSQEGSSGANVLTF. Here the CDR3 DNA reads TGTGCCAGCAGCCAAGAAGGTAGTTCTGGGGCCAACGTCCTGACTTTC.

V usage is TRBV9 and J usage is TRBJ2-7; the D is unclear. The V end lost 0 bases, the J end lost 6 bases, and 16 bases lay between the germline ends. Per the germline V gene, CDR1 is SGDLS and CDR2 is YYNGEE. The CDR3 is 15 amino acids. The CDR3 DNA is TGTGCCAGCAGCGTAGATGGGGTGATGGGTGGCGAGCAGTACTTC. Translation gives CASSVDGVMGGEQYF.

The chain carries TRBV27 and TRBJ2-2; the D is unclear. This CDR3 comprises 13 residues. Trimming removed 7 bases from V and 5 bases from J, with 11 bases in between. In germline, CDR1 is MNHEY, CDR2 SMNVEV (reference sequence). DNA of the CDR3: TGTGCCAGCACCTCACCGCGGACCGGGGAGCTGTTTTTT. It translates to CASTSPRTGELFF.

The gene calls are TRBV11-3 and TRBJ2-1; D possibly corresponds to TRBD1 (5 bases). The germline V gene encodes CDR1 SGHNT and CDR2 YENEEA. The CDR3 has 16 amino acids. V lost 5 bases and J lost 0, with 14 bases in between. CDR3 sequence (DNA): TGTGCCAGCAGCACTGTGACAGAGAGCTCCTACAATGAGCAGTTCTTC. It codes for CASSTVTESSYNEQFF.

For this clone: This may stem from a read error, because a much larger clone lies one nucleotide away. The J gene is TRBJ2-5, the V gene TRBV6-4; D is possibly TRBD2 (5 bases). V was cut by 3 bases and J by 1 base, with 12 bases left in between. Germline V gene sequence: CDR1 MRHNA, CDR2 SNTAGT. CDR3 length: 15 residues. CDR3 region: CASSESSSSQETQYF. The CDR3 DNA sequence: TGTGCCAGCAGTGAAAGTTCTAGCAGCCAAGAGACCCAGTACTTC.

The chain couples TRBV28 to TRBJ1-3; 8 bases are a match to TRBD1. The V gene's germline CDR1 is MDHEN and CDR2 SYDVKM. CDR3 length: 15 amino acids. The trim removed 3 bases at V and 8 bases at J, leaving 9 bases unmatched. The CDR3 DNA sequence: TGTGCCAGCAGTTTGATGGTCAGGGGGCAGGACACCATATATTTT. Its protein is CASSLMVRGQDTIYF.

Regarding this clone: Other DNA sequences in this specimen translate into the identical CDR3. This chain joins TRBV5-1 and TRBJ2-1; 9 bases match TRBD2. Germline trimming cut 0 bases from V and 4 bases from J; bases unmatched to any gene: 2. Looked up from germline, CDR1 is SGHRS and CDR2 is YFSETQ. The CDR3 contains 15 residues. CDR3 nucleotides: TGCGCCAGCAGCTTGGATAGCGGGGGATACAATGAGCAGTTCTTC. Translation gives CASSLDSGGYNEQFF.

The chain links TRBV2 to TRBJ2-7, with 7 bases fitting TRBD1. This CDR3 contains 17 residues. Germline V gives CDR1 SNHLY, CDR2 FYNNEI. Trimming removed 4 bases from V and 3 bases from J; junction bases left unmatched: 15. CDR3: CASSGQGSGEDYYEQYF. The CDR3 DNA reads TGTGCCAGCAGTGGACAGGGATCGGGCGAGGATTACTACGAGCAGTACTTC.

This chain uses TRBV4-2 with TRBJ2-6; perhaps TRBD1 as D (5 bases). The CDR3 runs 21 residues. The ends were cut back, 1 base at V and 1 base at J, with 23 bases in the middle. Germline V gene sequence: CDR1 LGHNA, CDR2 YNFKEQ. This CDR3 reads CASSQAPTRVIMESGANVLTF. CDR3 bases: TGTGCCAGCAGCCAAGCACCCACCAGGGTAATTATGGAATCTGGGGCCAACGTCCTGACTTTC.

The gene calls are TRBV7-8 and TRBJ2-2; D is perhaps TRBD1 or TRBD2 (5 bases each). The CDR3 runs to 15 residues. V was cut by 1 base and J by 3 bases, with 9 bases left in between. Per germline, CDR1 SGHVS and CDR2 FQNEAQ. The CDR3 region is CASSLGGDHTGELFF. CDR3 DNA: TGTGCCAGCAGCTTAGGTGGGGACCACACCGGGGAGCTGTTTTTT. Variable domain in full (rest from reference TRBV7-8 and TRBJ2-2): GAGVSQSPRYKVAKRGQDVALRCDPISGHVSLFWYQQALGQGPEFLTYFQNEAQLDKSGLPSDRFFAERPEGSVSTLKIQRTQQEDSAVYLCASSLGGDHTGELFFGEGSRLTVL.

The rearrangement links TRBV9 to TRBJ1-2, with 8 positions matching TRBD1. Looked up from germline, CDR1 is SGDLS and CDR2 is YYNGEE. This CDR3 is 15 amino acids long. V lost 0 bases and J lost 4; bases outside the gene matches: 5. The CDR3 DNA reads as TGTGCCAGCAGCGTAGCCCAGGGGGCTGTCTATGGCTACACCTTC. This sequence encodes CASSVAQGAVYGYTF.

This clone was detected a few times. V is TRBV11-2 and J is TRBJ2-5, with a possible D match to TRBD2 (5 bases). This CDR3 has 15 amino acids. CDR1 is SGHAT and CDR2 is FQNNGV in the germline V gene. Between the trimmed V and J ends, which lost 1 base and 5 bases, there was a span of 14 bases. The CDR3 spells CASSLGASGGETQYF. The CDR3 DNA reads as TGTGCCAGCAGCTTAGGGGCCTCAGGCGGGGAGACCCAGTACTTC.

CDR3 sequence (DNA): TGTGCCAGCAGCTTACTTGCGGGAGTAGGGGTGGGCGAGCAGTACTTC. This encodes CASSLLAGVGVGEQYF. V is TRBV5-2 and J is TRBJ2-7; TRBD2 is taken as the D call from the table, unchecked against the DNA. TRBV5-2 is flagged as a pseudogene. The CDR3 covers 16 residues.

The V gene is TRBV21-1, the J gene TRBJ2-7. TRBV21-1 is flagged as a pseudogene. The CDR3 is made up of 12 amino acids. CDR3 nucleotide sequence: TGTGCCAGCAGCCCTGCCAACTACGAGCAGTACTTC. This sequence encodes CASSPANYEQYF.

The chain recombines TRBV2 with TRBJ1-1, with D possibly TRBD1 on 6 matching bases. V dropped 6 bases and J dropped 8 bases, with 22 bases sitting between them. Germline V gene lookup returns CDR1 SNHLY and CDR2 FYNNEI. This CDR3 is built from 15 residues. CDR3 DNA sequence: TGTGCCAGCAGCGGTAAAACTAAGGGCACAGGGGAAGCTTTCTTT. It yields the protein CASSGKTKGTGEAFF.

This clone came up once. In DNA form, the CDR3 reads TGCAGCGTTGAAGGCGAGAACACCGGGGAGCTGTTTTTT. The encoded protein is CSVEGENTGELFF. The gene calls are TRBV29-1 and TRBJ2-2, with no clear D. Trimming took off 1 base at V and 1 base at J, with 4 bases between the two ends. Germline lookup yields CDR1 SQVTM and CDR2 ANQGSEA. The CDR3 is 13 residues long.